The sequence of this TCR beta chain was determined in a study of T-cell memory formation after mild COVID-19. Turning to the study itself: Largely, the TCR clusters proved donor specific. Study-level findings and limits: Clones shrinking between day 15 and 85 showed a balanced CD4/CD8 split, and those that grew later tilted toward CD4+. Of the contracting clones, CD4+ ones lay mainly in CM and EM, and CD8+ ones in EMRA.

This clonotype showed up just a few times. As yet, its antigen is unknown. CDR3 length equals 15 residues. The V gene end was trimmed by 3 bases and the J gene end by 9 bases; junction bases not matched to a gene: 8. Germline CDR1 is SGHNT and CDR2 is YYREEE (reference sequence). 5'RACE, which relied on constant-segment primers, yielded TCR alpha and TCR beta cDNA libraries carrying sample barcodes and UMIs. Each CDR3 protein gets one entry after TCRdb re-called the 5' RACE reads with MiXCR. The sample has hundreds of thousands of distinct CDR3 sequences; 20% to 25% are singletons. The rearrangement links TRBV5-4 to TRBJ2-1; 11 bases are shared with TRBD2. Sequencing was done on a sample of PBMCs or a T cell subset sorted from them (not recorded which). This TCR came from a man in his late teens or twenties who had mild COVID-19 (a few samples of this study predate the infection). Cell type and time point are not known. The CDR3 protein is CASSWGSGGATEQFF. The DNA for the CDR3 is TGTGCCAGCAGCTGGGGTAGCGGGGGGGCCACTGAGCAGTTCTTC.